These 2 T cell receptor beta chains originate from one sample sequenced in a study of identical twins. MiXCR, run by TCRdb on the 5' RACE reads, gives a single entry per CDR3 protein. The sample has around 570,000 distinct CDR3 sequences, more than 9% seen once. The data were also submitted as part of a second study, on yellow fever vaccine responses in identical twins.

Sequencing used PBMCs. The source is a woman younger than 35 in good health.

The chain joins TRBV6-5 to TRBJ1-5, with 7 bases identical to TRBD1. CDR1 and CDR2 (germline): MNHEY, SVGAGI. This CDR3 contains 14 residues. J lost 6 bases, V lost 4 bases, and 6 bases had no gene match. The CDR3 loop reads CASSSTGNGQPQHF. CDR3 DNA sequence: TGTGCCAGCAGTTCGACAGGGAATGGTCAGCCCCAGCATTTT.

The rearrangement links TRBV7-9 to TRBJ2-5, with 9 bases fitting TRBD1. Per the germline V gene, CDR1 is SEHNR and CDR2 is FQNEAQ (reference sequence). Trimming removed 5 bases from V and 3 bases from J; junction bases left unmatched: 13. The CDR3 is 17 residues long. Here the CDR3 DNA reads TGTGCCAGCAGCGATGGGACAGGGATGAAGACGAAAGAGACCCAGTACTTC. This encodes CASSDGTGMKTKETQYF.